The next 22 T cell receptor beta chains were all read from a single sample in a study of monozygotic twins with cystic fibrosis. Here immunoSEQ multiplex PCR was the method, and the copy in TCRdb shows in-frame clones only, minus some. The sample yields 34,000 or so clones, about 92% seen once. The sequenced sample consisted of blood. The receptors derive from a girl aged 2-10 years with cystic fibrosis.

This chain joins TRBV6-5 and TRBJ1-2; D call uncertain. Germline values: CDR1 MNHEY, CDR2 SVGAGI. CDR3 length: 13 amino acids. V was pared by 6 bases and J by 0 bases, with 8 bases between. CDR3 loop: CASSPGPNYGYTF. The CDR3 DNA sequence: TGTGCCAGCAGCCCTGGACCTAACTATGGCTACACCTTC.

Written as DNA, the CDR3 is TGTGCCAGCTCCCCTCATCCGGCAGATACGCAGTATTTT. Translated, it gives CASSPHPADTQYF. The V gene is TRBV18, the J gene TRBJ2-3, with D uncertain. CDR1 and CDR2 from the germline V gene are KGHSH and LQKENI. Trimming pared 6 bases from V and 4 bases from J, leaving 11 bases between. The length of the CDR3 is 13 residues.

This chain uses TRBV7-2 with TRBJ1-5; 9 bases are a match to TRBD1. Germline assignment: CDR1 SGHTA and CDR2 FQGNSA. The J segment lost 6 bases and the V segment lost 1 base, leaving 4 bases of the junction unmatched. The CDR3 contains 15 residues. The CDR3 bases are TGTGCCAGCAGCTTAGACAGGGGGCTGGGTCAGCCCCAGCATTTT. Protein sequence: CASSLDRGLGQPQHF.

This chain joins TRBV2 and TRBJ1-4; possible D gene TRBD1, 5 bases. The CDR3 is 15 amino acids. Germline V gives CDR1 SNHLY, CDR2 FYNNEI. V was shortened by 6 bases and J by 8 bases, with 19 bases between the two germline ends. Here the CDR3 reads CASSSLGGGEEKLFF. CDR3 coding DNA: TGTGCCAGCAGCTCCCTCGGTGGGGGTGAGGAAAAACTGTTTTTT.

The chain recombines TRBV19 with TRBJ2-2; 14 bases line up with TRBD2. Unmatched junction bases numbered 4, after V lost 7 bases and J lost 3 bases. From germline, CDR1 is LNHDA and CDR2 SQIVND (reference sequence). This CDR3 comprises 16 residues. CDR3 nucleotide sequence: TGTGCCAGTACCCCGGGACTAGCGGGAGACACCGGGGAGCTGTTTTTT. This sequence encodes CASTPGLAGDTGELFF. Full variable domain (remainder filled in from reference TRBV19 and TRBJ2-2): DGGITQSPKYLFRKEGQNVTLSCEQNLNHDAMYWYRQDPGQGLRLIYYSQIVNDFQKGDIAEGYSVSREKKESFPLTVTSAQKNPTAFYLCASTPGLAGDTGELFFGEGSRLTVL.

The chain employs TRBV25-1 and TRBJ2-7, with TRBD1 matching over 9 bases. The CDR3 sequence is 15 residues long. Per germline, CDR1 MGHDK and CDR2 SYGVNS. V was pared by 6 bases and J by 2 bases, with 8 bases of the junction left unmatched. The CDR3 spells CASRSGQGETYEQYF. Written as DNA, the CDR3 is TGTGCCAGCAGATCGGGACAGGGAGAAACCTACGAGCAGTACTTC.

The chain employs TRBV30 and TRBJ1-1; the match to TRBD1 covers 8 bases. V gave up 7 bases and J gave up 10 bases; unmatched junction bases: 11. The germline CDR1 and CDR2 sequences are GTSNPN and SVGIG (reference sequence). This CDR3 contains 12 residues. The CDR3 coding sequence is TGTGCCTCGGACAGGGTCGGTCAATCAGCTTTCTTT. This encodes CASDRVGQSAFF.

The gene calls are TRBV6-5 and TRBJ2-7, with a weak D call TRBD1 (6 bases). This CDR3 spans 15 amino acids. Trimming stripped 3 bases from V and 0 bases from J, with 12 bases between. The V gene's germline CDR1 is MNHEY and CDR2 SVGAGI. CDR3 bases: TGTGCCAGCAGTTATCGGACAGCTGACTCCTACGAGCAGTACTTC. It yields the protein CASSYRTADSYEQYF.

Comment on this clone: An end of the junction differs from the germline gene, which may be a read error. The J gene is TRBJ1-2, the V gene TRBV7-2, with no clear D. Germline CDR1 SGHTA, CDR2 FQGNSA. This CDR3 has 13 residues. The CDR3 region is CASSLDTNYGYTF. The CDR3 nucleotides are TGTGCCAGCAGTTTAGACACGAACTATGGCTACACCTTC.

This chain links TRBV13 with TRBJ1-3; D ambiguous. From germline, CDR1 is PRHDT and CDR2 FYEKMQ (reference sequence). Between the trimmed V and J ends, which lost 5 bases and 0 bases, there was a span of 8 bases. The CDR3 covers 14 residues. CDR3: CASSPPDSGNTIYF. DNA of the CDR3: TGTGCCAGCAGCCCCCCAGACTCTGGAAACACCATATATTTT.

This clone occurred once. V usage is TRBV10-3 and J usage is TRBJ1-2; no clear D. In germline, CDR1 is ENHRY, CDR2 SYGVKD. V was pared by 11 bases and J by 4 bases, with 17 bases between. The CDR3 extends over 13 amino acids. The CDR3 nucleotides are TGTGCCTCGGAGGGCGTCTTGGGCTATGGCTACACCTTC. Amino acids: CASEGVLGYGYTF.

The DNA of the CDR3 is TGTGCCAGCAGCGTAGGGGGAACGAACACTGAAGCTTTCTTT. Amino acids: CASSVGGTNTEAFF. This chain uses TRBV9 with TRBJ1-1, with D unclear. The CDR3 spans 14 residues. The V and J ends lost 0 bases and 1 base respectively, with 7 bases between them. The germline V gene encodes CDR1 SGDLS and CDR2 YYNGEE.

For this clone: The junction differs from germline at one of its ends, possibly a read error. The chain links TRBV2 to TRBJ2-1; 9 bases line up with TRBD1. The germline gives CDR1 SNHLY, CDR2 FYNNEI. CDR3 size: 17 residues. The CDR3 DNA reads TGTGCCAGTGGCCAATTTAAGGGGACAGGGTCCTCCAATGAGCAGTTCTTC. This encodes CASGQFKGTGSSNEQFF. The whole variable domain, filled in from reference TRBV2 and TRBJ2-1, reads EPEVTQTPSHQVTQMGQEVILRCVPISNHLYFYWYRQILGQKVEFLVSFYNNEISEKSEIFDDQFSVERPDGSNFTLKIRSTKLEDSAMYFCASGQFKGTGSSNEQFFGPGTRLTVL.

This rearrangement joins TRBV5-1 to TRBJ1-2; D is ambiguous. Germline assignment: CDR1 SGHRS and CDR2 YFSETQ. The length of the CDR3 is 15 residues. V was cut by 2 bases and J by 0 bases, with 11 bases left in between. CDR3 sequence: CASSFSRHPNYGYTF. DNA of the CDR3: TGCGCCAGCAGCTTTTCCCGACACCCTAACTATGGCTACACCTTC.

The chain recombines TRBV7-8 with TRBJ1-6, with D unclear. This CDR3 comprises 12 residues. Trimming stripped 1 base from V and 13 bases from J, with 8 bases between. The germline V gene encodes CDR1 SGHVS and CDR2 FQNEAQ. CDR3 amino acids: CASSLVSGPLHF. The CDR3 coding sequence is TGTGCCAGCAGCTTAGTCTCTGGTCCCCTCCACTTT.

This chain connects TRBV5-6 to TRBJ1-3, with D perhaps matching TRBD1 (5 bases). Between the trimmed V and J ends, which lost 0 bases and 4 bases, there was a span of 8 bases. This CDR3 has 14 residues. The germline V gene has CDR1 SGHDT and CDR2 YYEEEE. CDR3 protein: CASSLADIGNTIYF. The CDR3 bases are TGTGCCAGCAGCTTGGCGGACATAGGAAACACCATATATTTT. Combining the CDR3 with reference TRBV5-6 and TRBJ1-3 gives the whole variable domain DAGVTQSPTHLIKTRGQQVTLRCSPKSGHDTVSWYQQALGQGPQFIFQYYEEEERQRGNFPDRFSGHQFPNYSSELNVNALLLGDSALYLCASSLADIGNTIYFGEGSWLTVV.

The genes are TRBV5-1 and TRBJ2-5; 13 bases are a match to TRBD2. The CDR3 length is 17 residues. The V gene end was trimmed by 4 bases and the J gene end by 5 bases; junction bases not matched to a gene: 11. In germline, CDR1 is SGHRS, CDR2 YFSETQ. The CDR3, as DNA: TGCGCCAGCAGCCACCAGACTAGCGGGAGGTCCGGTGAGACCCAGTACTTC. Protein product: CASSHQTSGRSGETQYF.

This clone was seen a single time. The chain couples TRBV7-6 to TRBJ2-5; D might be TRBD1 (6 bases). The CDR3 loop spans 15 amino acids. V was clipped by 5 bases and J by 2 bases, with 15 bases between them. In germline, CDR1 is SGHVS, CDR2 FNYEAQ. The CDR3 spells CASSPGQTNQETQYF. For the CDR3, the DNA is TGTGCCAGCAGCCCTGGACAGACAAATCAAGAGACCCAGTACTTC.

The V and J genes are TRBV28 and TRBJ2-5; 12 bases map to TRBD2. CDR1 and CDR2 from the germline V gene are MDHEN and SYDVKM. V shed 5 bases and J 7 bases; nucleotides not matched to a gene: 8. This CDR3 has 15 amino acids. The CDR3 loop is CASSVTSGSVVTQYF. CDR3 DNA sequence: TGTGCCAGCAGTGTGACTAGCGGGAGCGTCGTGACCCAGTACTTC.

The V and J genes are TRBV21-1 and TRBJ1-2; the table's D gene call, TRBD1, was not cross checked with the DNA. TRBV21-1 is a pseudogene. The CDR3 is 13 amino acids. The CDR3 DNA follows: TGTGCCAGTCCCAGGACAGGGGCCCATGGCTACACCTTC. The encoded protein is CASPRTGAHGYTF.

The chain is built from TRBV6-5 and TRBJ1-2; D might be TRBD1 (6 bases). V was cut by 5 bases and J by 2 bases, with 9 bases left in between. The germline gives CDR1 MNHEY, CDR2 SVGAGI. The CDR3 is 13 amino acids. The CDR3 sequence: CASSAGVNYGYTF. The CDR3 DNA follows: TGTGCCAGCAGTGCAGGGGTAAACTATGGCTACACCTTC.

The sample holds one count of this clone. The CDR3 DNA sequence: TGTGCCAGCAGCTTAGACCCCGTAGCGGGAGGCTACAATGAGCAGTTCTTC. Translation gives CASSLDPVAGGYNEQFF. The rearrangement joins TRBV11-3 to TRBJ2-1; the match to TRBD2 covers 10 bases. Unmatched junction bases numbered 5, after V lost 0 bases and J lost 3 bases. The CDR3 loop spans 17 amino acids. Germline-derived CDR1 and CDR2 are SGHNT and YENEEA.